Listed below are T cell receptor beta chains from one sample, sequenced in a study of blood T cell repertoires in COVID-19. Here immunoSEQ multiplex PCR was the method, and the copy in TCRdb shows in-frame clones only, minus some. Of around 200,000 clones detected, roughly 80% appear once; the ten largest clones hold about 10%. The sample taken for sequencing was peripheral blood. The receptors here all came from an elderly woman with acute or convalescent COVID-19. The CDR3 runs from the conserved cysteine through the conserved F or W. D genes are given only for firm matches. A row's size may be missing; if present it is once, few, many or a size class.

v_call: TRBV18; d_call: TRBD2; j_call: TRBJ2-7; clone_size: -; cdr3_nt: TGTGCCAGCTCACCCGGACTAGCGGGAGGGGAGCAGTACTTC; cdr3_aa: CASSPGLAGGEQYF
v_call: TRBV29-1; d_call: -; j_call: TRBJ1-2; clone_size: few; cdr3_nt: TGCAGCGTCCTAAAGCAGACAGCTTCCTATGGCTACACCTTC; cdr3_aa: CSVLKQTASYGYTF
v_call: TRBV18; d_call: -; j_call: TRBJ2-3; clone_size: -; cdr3_nt: TGTGCCAGCTCACCTCGGCGGAGCACAGATACGCAGTATTTT; cdr3_aa: CASSPRRSTDTQYF
v_call: TRBV19; d_call: TRBD2; j_call: TRBJ2-1; clone_size: -; cdr3_nt: TGTGCCAGTAGCTGGGGAGTAGCGGGGTACTACAATGAGCAGTTCTTC; cdr3_aa: CASSWGVAGYYNEQFF
v_call: TRBV4-2; d_call: TRBD2; j_call: TRBJ2-5; clone_size: -; cdr3_nt: TGTGCCAGCAGCCAGGAACTAGCGGGAGAATGGGAGACCCAGTACTTC; cdr3_aa: CASSQELAGEWETQYF
v_call: TRBV29-1; d_call: -; j_call: TRBJ2-1; clone_size: -; cdr3_nt: TGCAGCGTTGAAAGGCAGGCCAGCTACAATGAGCAGTTCTTC; cdr3_aa: CSVERQASYNEQFF
v_call: TRBV6-5; d_call: -; j_call: TRBJ1-1; clone_size: few; cdr3_nt: TGTGCCAGCAGTTACTCGAAGGCGGCCACTGAAGCTTTCTTT; cdr3_aa: CASSYSKAATEAFF
v_call: TRBV6-5; d_call: -; j_call: TRBJ2-7; clone_size: -; cdr3_nt: TGTGCCAGCAGTTACCGATCGGGAGCGCAGTACTTC; cdr3_aa: CASSYRSGAQYF
v_call: TRBV3-1/TRBV3-2; d_call: -; j_call: TRBJ2-7; clone_size: -; cdr3_nt: TGTGCCAGCAGCCAAGGGGGCCTCTACGAGCAGTACTTC; cdr3_aa: CASSQGGLYEQYF
v_call: TRBV25-1; d_call: -; j_call: TRBJ2-1; clone_size: -; cdr3_nt: TGTGCCAGCAGTAGACAAGGGGTTGGCAATGAGCAGTTCTTC; cdr3_aa: CASSRQGVGNEQFF
v_call: TRBV9; d_call: TRBD1; j_call: TRBJ1-2; clone_size: -; cdr3_nt: TGTGCCAGCAGCGTACTGACAGGGACTAACTATGGCTACACCTTC; cdr3_aa: CASSVLTGTNYGYTF
v_call: TRBV5-1; d_call: -; j_call: TRBJ1-1; clone_size: -; cdr3_nt: TGCGCCAGCAGCTTGGTGGTTACAAATCTGAACACTGAAGCTTTCTTT; cdr3_aa: CASSLVVTNLNTEAFF
v_call: TRBV27; d_call: TRBD2; j_call: TRBJ2-7; clone_size: -; cdr3_nt: TGTGCCAGTCGGACTAGCGGGGGGCCCTACCCCTACGAGCAGTACTTC; cdr3_aa: CASRTSGGPYPYEQYF
v_call: TRBV9; d_call: -; j_call: TRBJ2-3; clone_size: few; cdr3_nt: TGTGCCAGCAGCGTAGGCCCGGGAACCACAGATACGCAGTATTTT; cdr3_aa: CASSVGPGTTDTQYF
v_call: TRBV11-2; d_call: TRBD1; j_call: TRBJ1-5; clone_size: -; cdr3_nt: TGTGCCAGCAGCTTAGGGGGACAGGGCCAGGGGCAGCCCCAGCATTTT; cdr3_aa: CASSLGGQGQGQPQHF
v_call: TRBV9; d_call: TRBD2; j_call: TRBJ2-7; clone_size: -; cdr3_nt: TGTGCCAGCAGCGTAGTCTTAGCGGGGAGCGAAACCTACGAGCAGTACTTC; cdr3_aa: CASSVVLAGSETYEQYF
v_call: TRBV5-1; d_call: TRBD2; j_call: TRBJ2-5; clone_size: -; cdr3_nt: TGCGCCAGCAGCTTTGGATCAGCTAGCGGCCAAGAGACCCAGTACTTC; cdr3_aa: CASSFGSASGQETQYF
v_call: TRBV11-2; d_call: TRBD1; j_call: TRBJ2-7; clone_size: -; cdr3_nt: TGTGCCAGCAGCGTGGACAGGCGGGTCTACGAGCAGTACTTC; cdr3_aa: CASSVDRRVYEQYF
v_call: TRBV4-3; d_call: TRBD2; j_call: TRBJ2-2; clone_size: -; cdr3_nt: TGCGCCAGCAGCCAGGGGTCTAGCGGGGGGCTCCCCACCGGGGAGCTGTTTTTT; cdr3_aa: CASSQGSSGGLPTGELFF
v_call: TRBV5-1; d_call: -; j_call: TRBJ1-1; clone_size: many; cdr3_nt: TGCGCCAGCGGGAGCCAGGGGATGAACACTGAAGCTTTCTTT; cdr3_aa: CASGSQGMNTEAFF
v_call: TRBV7-2; d_call: -; j_call: TRBJ2-1; clone_size: -; cdr3_nt: TGTGCCAGCAGCTTAGACCCCTCCGGGGAGCAGTTCTTC; cdr3_aa: CASSLDPSGEQFF
v_call: TRBV27; d_call: -; j_call: TRBJ2-7; clone_size: -; cdr3_nt: TGTGCCAGCAGTTTATCGGGGGGGCCCTACGAGCAGTACTTC; cdr3_aa: CASSLSGGPYEQYF
v_call: TRBV9; d_call: -; j_call: TRBJ2-3; clone_size: once; cdr3_nt: TGTGCCAGCAGCGTACAGGGTTTAGCAGATACGCAGTATTTT; cdr3_aa: CASSVQGLADTQYF
v_call: TRBV4-3; d_call: -; j_call: TRBJ2-7; clone_size: -; cdr3_nt: TGCGCCAGCAGCCAAGGACTGTCCTACGAGCAGTACTTC; cdr3_aa: CASSQGLSYEQYF
v_call: TRBV7-2; d_call: TRBD1; j_call: TRBJ1-2; clone_size: -; cdr3_nt: TGTGCCAGCAGCTTTACAGGGGGCGCCGAGTACTATGGCTACACCTTC; cdr3_aa: CASSFTGGAEYYGYTF
v_call: TRBV19; d_call: -; j_call: TRBJ1-2; clone_size: -; cdr3_nt: TGTGCCAGTAGTACGCTCCCCGGGACAACTAACTATGGCTACACCTTC; cdr3_aa: CASSTLPGTTNYGYTF
v_call: TRBV6-1; d_call: -; j_call: TRBJ1-4; clone_size: -; cdr3_nt: TGTGCCAGCAGTGACCGACAGGCTTCTAATGAAAAACTGTTTTTT; cdr3_aa: CASSDRQASNEKLFF
v_call: TRBV6-5; d_call: TRBD2; j_call: TRBJ2-5; clone_size: once; cdr3_nt: TGTGCCAGCACCGGCCCGGGGGGGCAAGAGACCCAGTACTTC; cdr3_aa: CASTGPGGQETQYF
v_call: TRBV28; d_call: -; j_call: TRBJ1-3; clone_size: -; cdr3_nt: TGTGCCAGCAGTACCCTAGATGTGGCTGGAAACACCATATATTTT; cdr3_aa: CASSTLDVAGNTIYF
v_call: TRBV2; d_call: TRBD1; j_call: TRBJ1-2; clone_size: -; cdr3_nt: TGTGCCAGCACTGAAATGGGACAGGGGCCCGGAAACTATGGCTACACCTTC; cdr3_aa: CASTEMGQGPGNYGYTF
v_call: TRBV5-1; d_call: TRBD2; j_call: TRBJ2-1; clone_size: -; cdr3_nt: TGCGCCAGCAGCCCGGGATCCGGGACTACGTTCTACAATGAGCAGTTCTTC; cdr3_aa: CASSPGSGTTFYNEQFF
v_call: TRBV4-3; d_call: -; j_call: TRBJ1-1; clone_size: -; cdr3_nt: TGCGCCAGCAGCCAAGAAGGCAACCGGGGGGGCACTGAAGCTTTCTTT; cdr3_aa: CASSQEGNRGGTEAFF
v_call: TRBV19; d_call: TRBD2; j_call: TRBJ2-5; clone_size: -; cdr3_nt: TGTGCCACCCCGGGACTAGCGGAAGAGACCCAGTACTTC; cdr3_aa: CATPGLAEETQYF
v_call: TRBV7-2; d_call: -; j_call: TRBJ1-1; clone_size: -; cdr3_nt: TGTGCCAGCAGCTTTATCGGGTCCGGGATTAACACTGAAGCTTTCTTT; cdr3_aa: CASSFIGSGINTEAFF
v_call: TRBV28; d_call: TRBD2; j_call: TRBJ2-1; clone_size: few; cdr3_nt: TGTGCCAGCAGTTCCCTAGCGGGACGGTGGGGTGGAAGTGAGCAGTTCTTC; cdr3_aa: CASSSLAGRWGGSEQFF
v_call: TRBV7-3; d_call: -; j_call: TRBJ1-1; clone_size: -; cdr3_nt: TGTGCCAGCAAGATGGGGGGTGCCATGAACACTGAAGCTTTCTTT; cdr3_aa: CASKMGGAMNTEAFF
v_call: TRBV10-3; d_call: -; j_call: TRBJ2-3; clone_size: -; cdr3_nt: TGTGCCATCAGTGAAGGCGGAACTAGCACAGATACGCAGTATTTT; cdr3_aa: CAISEGGTSTDTQYF
v_call: TRBV30; d_call: -; j_call: TRBJ1-1; clone_size: -; cdr3_nt: TGTGCCTGGAGGAGGCAGGGAGGGATAGGGAACACTGAAGCTTTCTTT; cdr3_aa: CAWRRQGGIGNTEAFF
v_call: TRBV27; d_call: TRBD1; j_call: TRBJ2-7; clone_size: -; cdr3_nt: TGTGCCGGCAGTTCCAGGACAGGATCCTACGAGCAGTACTTC; cdr3_aa: CAGSSRTGSYEQYF
v_call: TRBV18; d_call: TRBD1; j_call: TRBJ1-1; clone_size: -; cdr3_nt: TGTGCCAGCTCACCATCCGACAGGGAAGACACCTTT; cdr3_aa: CASSPSDREDTF
v_call: TRBV7-8; d_call: TRBD1; j_call: TRBJ1-2; clone_size: -; cdr3_nt: TGTGCCAGCAGCTTAATCGGGACAGAGTATGGCTACACCTTC; cdr3_aa: CASSLIGTEYGYTF
v_call: TRBV23-1; d_call: TRBD1; j_call: TRBJ1-6; clone_size: few; cdr3_nt: TGCGCCAGCAGTCAATCGGGACAGAGGACTAATTCACCCCTCCACTTT; cdr3_aa: CASSQSGQRTNSPLHF
v_call: TRBV21-1; d_call: -; j_call: TRBJ1-6; clone_size: once; cdr3_nt: TGTGCCAGCAGCAACCCGAGGCAGGGGGCTATGTCACCCCTCCACTTT; cdr3_aa: CASSNPRQGAMSPLHF
v_call: TRBV4-3; d_call: -; j_call: TRBJ2-7; clone_size: few; cdr3_nt: TGCGCCAGCAGCCAAGGGGGGGTGCAGTACTTC; cdr3_aa: CASSQGGVQYF
v_call: TRBV5-8; d_call: TRBD1; j_call: TRBJ2-1; clone_size: -; cdr3_nt: TGTGCCAGCAGCTTGGGTGGGACAGGGTCCTACAATGAGCAGTTCTTC; cdr3_aa: CASSLGGTGSYNEQFF
v_call: TRBV24-1; d_call: TRBD2; j_call: TRBJ2-5; clone_size: -; cdr3_nt: TGTGCCACCAGTGACCAGGGACTAGCCGGGATGGAGACCCAGTACTTC; cdr3_aa: CATSDQGLAGMETQYF
v_call: TRBV7-7; d_call: TRBD2; j_call: TRBJ2-5; clone_size: -; cdr3_nt: TGTGCTAGCAGCCGTCTAGCGGGAGGGCCCCTTCAACAAGAGACCCAGTACTTC; cdr3_aa: CASSRLAGGPLQQETQYF
v_call: TRBV5-1; d_call: -; j_call: TRBJ1-6; clone_size: -; cdr3_nt: TGCGCCAGCAGCTTGGACAGTTATTCACCCCTCCACTTT; cdr3_aa: CASSLDSYSPLHF
v_call: TRBV7-9; d_call: -; j_call: TRBJ2-7; clone_size: -; cdr3_nt: TGTGCCAGCAGCTTTTTTGGTACAGCTTCCTACGAGCAGTACTTC; cdr3_aa: CASSFFGTASYEQYF
v_call: TRBV5-4; d_call: -; j_call: TRBJ1-1; clone_size: -; cdr3_nt: TGTGCCAGCAGCTTGGCGGGACAAATTGAAGCTTTCTTT; cdr3_aa: CASSLAGQIEAFF
v_call: TRBV4-2; d_call: -; j_call: TRBJ1-6; clone_size: -; cdr3_nt: TGTGCCAGCAGCCCGGGACTCGAAATTTCACCCCTCCACTTT; cdr3_aa: CASSPGLEISPLHF
v_call: TRBV7-6; d_call: TRBD1; j_call: TRBJ1-5; clone_size: -; cdr3_nt: TGTGCCAGCAGCCGACAGGGGGGGAGCAATCAGCCCCAGCATTTT; cdr3_aa: CASSRQGGSNQPQHF
v_call: TRBV6-5; d_call: TRBD1; j_call: TRBJ2-5; clone_size: -; cdr3_nt: TGTGCCAGCAGCCCAACGGGACAGGGGGCATCTCAGCAGTACTTC; cdr3_aa: CASSPTGQGASQQYF
v_call: TRBV11-3; d_call: TRBD2; j_call: TRBJ2-1; clone_size: -; cdr3_nt: TGTGCCAGCGAACGAGAGGCGGGGGTATTAAATGAGCAGTTCTTC; cdr3_aa: CASEREAGVLNEQFF
v_call: TRBV19; d_call: TRBD1; j_call: TRBJ1-6; clone_size: once; cdr3_nt: TGTGCCAGTACACAGACAGGGGGAGCTAATTCACCCCTCCACTTT; cdr3_aa: CASTQTGGANSPLHF
v_call: TRBV25-1; d_call: -; j_call: TRBJ1-2; clone_size: -; cdr3_nt: TGTGCCAGCAGTGATCCCGGGGAGATTAACTATGGCTACACCTTC; cdr3_aa: CASSDPGEINYGYTF
v_call: TRBV11-3; d_call: -; j_call: TRBJ2-6; clone_size: once; cdr3_nt: TGTGCCAGCAGCTTAGTCCTCGGAGGACGTGGGGCCAACGTCCTGACTTTC; cdr3_aa: CASSLVLGGRGANVLTF
v_call: TRBV5-1; d_call: TRBD1; j_call: TRBJ2-3; clone_size: -; cdr3_nt: TGCGCCAGCAGCATTTCGGACAGGGCGGCAGATACGCAGTATTTT; cdr3_aa: CASSISDRAADTQYF
v_call: TRBV25-1; d_call: TRBD1; j_call: TRBJ2-3; clone_size: -; cdr3_nt: TGTGCCAGCAGCAGGGACAGGGCCCCGGATACGCAGTATTTT; cdr3_aa: CASSRDRAPDTQYF